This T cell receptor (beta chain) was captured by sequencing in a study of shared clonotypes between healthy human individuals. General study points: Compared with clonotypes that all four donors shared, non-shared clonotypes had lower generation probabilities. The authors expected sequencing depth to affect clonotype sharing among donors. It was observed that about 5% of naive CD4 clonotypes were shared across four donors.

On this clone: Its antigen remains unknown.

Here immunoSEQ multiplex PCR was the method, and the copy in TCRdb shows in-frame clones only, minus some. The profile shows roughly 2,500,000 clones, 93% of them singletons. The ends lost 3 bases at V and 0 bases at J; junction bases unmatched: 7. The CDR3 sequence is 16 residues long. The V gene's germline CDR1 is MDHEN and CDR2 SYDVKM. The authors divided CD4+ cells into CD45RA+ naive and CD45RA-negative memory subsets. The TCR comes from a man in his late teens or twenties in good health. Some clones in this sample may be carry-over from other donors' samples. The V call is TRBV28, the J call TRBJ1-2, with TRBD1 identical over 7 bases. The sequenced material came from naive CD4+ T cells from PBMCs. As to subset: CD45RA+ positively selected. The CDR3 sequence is CASSFGDQGANYGYTF. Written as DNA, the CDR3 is TGTGCCAGCAGTTTTGGGGACCAGGGGGCTAACTATGGCTACACCTTC.